The rows below give T cell receptor beta chains drawn from one sample of a study of blood T cells in healthy people across ages. MiXCR, applied by TCRdb to the 5' RACE reads, yields one record per CDR3 protein. The profile shows hundreds of thousands of distinct CDR3 sequences, about 30% of them singletons. The sequenced material came from blood. Receptors originate from a woman of 80 years or more in good health. Each CDR3 is given with its conserved first and last residue. D genes are given only for firm matches. Rows give clone size only sometimes, using once, few, many, or a class for an expanded clone.

TGCAGTGCTAGAGTCTGGGGGGGAACTAGCAATCAGCCCCAGCATTTT	CSARVWGGTSNQPQHF	TRBV20-1	many	TRBJ1-5	.
TGCGCTAGCAGCCGCTGGGGGAGCACTGAAGCTTTCTTT	CASSRWGSTEAFF	TRBV5-1	.	TRBJ1-1	.
TGCGCCAGCAGCTTGGTACAGGGGGGTTACAATGAGCAGTTCTTC	CASSLVQGGYNEQFF	TRBV5-1	many	TRBJ2-1	TRBD1
TGTGCCACCAAGGACCCCCAAGAGACCCAGTACTTC	CATKDPQETQYF	TRBV24-1	many	TRBJ2-5	.
TGTGCCATCAGTGCCGACAGGGTGGACTATGGCTACACCTTC	CAISADRVDYGYTF	TRBV10-3	many	TRBJ1-2	TRBD1
TGTGCCACCAGTGTTCTTTCCCGGGATAAGGGGCGGCATGAGCAGTTCTTC	CATSVLSRDKGRHEQFF	TRBV24-1	.	TRBJ2-1	.
TGCAGTGCCCTCCTAGGGGGTAGGGATACGCAGTATTTT	CSALLGGRDTQYF	TRBV20-1	many	TRBJ2-3	.
TGCAGTGCTAAAGGGAAAGGGACACCTAATTCACCCCTCCACTTT	CSAKGKGTPNSPLHF	TRBV20-1	.	TRBJ1-6	.
TGTGCCAGCAGCTTAGACGGGTCAGCTTACAATGAGCAGTTCTTC	CASSLDGSAYNEQFF	TRBV7-2	.	TRBJ2-1	.
TGCAGTGCTAGAGATCGGGACAGGGGAAAAAGCTCCTACAATGAGCAGTTCTTC	CSARDRDRGKSSYNEQFF	TRBV20-1	once	TRBJ2-1	TRBD1
TGTGCCAGCAGCCACCCCATGGCTAGCGGGGGGGCCGGTAAAAACATTCAGTACTTC	CASSHPMASGGAGKNIQYF	TRBV4-2	many	TRBJ2-4	TRBD2
TGTGCCAGCAGCCCGCGGGAGCGGGGGGGCCCCAATGAGCAGTTCTTC	CASSPRERGGPNEQFF	TRBV13	.	TRBJ2-1	TRBD2
TGTGCCAGCAACCAAGTTGAACAGGGTGAAAAACTGTTTTTT	CASNQVEQGEKLFF	TRBV14	.	TRBJ1-4	.
TGCGCCAGCAGCTTGGGACTCCTTTACTCCTACAATGAGCAGTTCTTC	CASSLGLLYSYNEQFF	TRBV4-1	.	TRBJ2-1	.
TGTGCCAGCAAGTCCCCGGGACAGAACTATGGCTACACCTTC	CASKSPGQNYGYTF	TRBV6-5	many	TRBJ1-2	TRBD1
TGTGCCAGCTTTTCTTCCTCTAACTATGGCTACACCTTC	CASFSSSNYGYTF	TRBV6-2/TRBV6-3	many	TRBJ1-2	.
TGTGCCAGCAGTTACTCGGGGGGAGGTCAAGAGACCCAGTACTTC	CASSYSGGGQETQYF	TRBV6-2/TRBV6-3	.	TRBJ2-5	.
TGTGCCAGCAGCTTAGAGCCTTCCCGTATGGTTGAAGCTTTCTTT	CASSLEPSRMVEAFF	TRBV11-2	.	TRBJ1-1	.
TGTGCCAGCAGAAAAGCGGAAACCTCCTACGAGCAGTACTTC	CASRKAETSYEQYF	TRBV2	.	TRBJ2-7	.
TGTGCCAGCACCCGAGGTAGCGGGGGCCGCGCCTACAATGAGCAGTTCTTC	CASTRGSGGRAYNEQFF	TRBV25-1	many	TRBJ2-1	TRBD2
TGTGCCAGCAGCCCACAGGGACAGACTACCTACGAGCAGTACTTC	CASSPQGQTTYEQYF	TRBV7-2	many	TRBJ2-7	TRBD1
TGTGCCAGCGCTTGGGCAGGGGTTGATAACTATGACTACACCTTC	CASAWAGVDNYDYTF	TRBV27	few	TRBJ1-2	.
TGTGCCAGCAGCCCCCGGTTGGCTGGGGCCAACGTCCTGACTTTC	CASSPRLAGANVLTF	TRBV11-1	.	TRBJ2-6	.
TGTGCCAGCAGTTTTGGGGCGAGGGGCAGGGTCTCAACTAATGAAAAACTGTTTTTT	CASSFGARGRVSTNEKLFF	TRBV12-3/TRBV12-4	.	TRBJ1-4	.
TGTGCCAGCCAGCGGGGGCCGAACTACGAGCAGTACTTC	CASQRGPNYEQYF	TRBV6-5	many	TRBJ2-7	TRBD2
TGTGCCAGTAGTACCCGGTGCAATGAGCAGTTCTTC	CASSTRCNEQFF	TRBV19	.	TRBJ2-1	.
TGTGCCAGCGGAGGGGGGGGGCTCTACGAGCAGTACTTC	CASGGGGLYEQYF	TRBV7-2	many	TRBJ2-7	.
TGCGCCAGCAGCTCGGGGGAAGGGTCCTACGAGCAGTACTTC	CASSSGEGSYEQYF	TRBV5-1	many	TRBJ2-7	.
TGTGCCAGCGGAGACCGGGACAGCCTTAATTCACCCCTCCACTTT	CASGDRDSLNSPLHF	TRBV27	.	TRBJ1-6	TRBD1
TGTGCCAGCAGCCCAAAACGGACTAGCGGGATGGATGAGCAGTTCTTC	CASSPKRTSGMDEQFF	TRBV7-3	.	TRBJ2-1	TRBD2
TGTGCCAGCAGCCGCCGGGAGGGAGGAGAGCAGTACTTC	CASSRREGGEQYF	TRBV25-1	many	TRBJ2-7	TRBD2
TGTGCCAGCAGGACAGGGAGCCACGAGCAGTACTTC	CASRTGSHEQYF	TRBV27	many	TRBJ2-7	TRBD1
TGTGCCTCCAGAAATGGCGGGGTTTCCTACAATGAGCAGTTCTTC	CASRNGGVSYNEQFF	TRBV28	.	TRBJ2-1	.
TGTGCCAGCAGCTCGGACGCCGAGGGGGAGACCCAGTACTTC	CASSSDAEGETQYF	TRBV7-6	many	TRBJ2-5	.
TGTGCCAGCAGCCAAAGCGGAGCGGGGGGCTACTACGAGCAGTACTTC	CASSQSGAGGYYEQYF	TRBV4-2	many	TRBJ2-7	TRBD2
TGTGCCAGCAGTTACTCGTCGAAGTTGGGACAGGGACAACTCTATGGCTACACCTTC	CASSYSSKLGQGQLYGYTF	TRBV6-2/TRBV6-3	many	TRBJ1-2	TRBD1
TGCAGTGCTGCCCCAGGTGGGGGCGAGTACTTC	CSAAPGGGEYF	TRBV20-1	many	TRBJ2-4	.
TGTGCCAGCAGTTTCCCAAGACCGAATTCACCCCTCCACTTT	CASSFPRPNSPLHF	TRBV27	many	TRBJ1-6	.
TGTGCCAGCAGCCGTGGAGGGATATTCGGCACAGGTACGCAGTATTTT	CASSRGGIFGTGTQYF	TRBV5-6	.	TRBJ2-3	.
TGTGCCAGCAGCTTGCCACCGGGACAGGTATCCTACGAGCAGTACTTC	CASSLPPGQVSYEQYF	TRBV5-6	.	TRBJ2-7	TRBD1
TGTGCCAGCAGCCTTGGAAACGCTAACTATGGCCACACCTTC	CASSLGNANYGHTF	TRBV7-4	once	TRBJ1-2	.
TGTGCCAGCAGCTACAGCGGGCTGACTGAAGCTTGCTTT	CASSYSGLTEACF	TRBV7-9	.	TRBJ1-1	.
TGTGCCAGCAGCCATCCCCGGCACGAGCAGTACTTC	CASSHPRHEQYF	TRBV3-1	many	TRBJ2-7	.
TGTGCCAGCAGTCCCCCGGGGCAGGAAAAACTGTTTTTT	CASSPPGQEKLFF	TRBV6-2/TRBV6-3	.	TRBJ1-4	.
TGTGCCAGCAGTGAAGCGGGTCTCAATGGCTACACCTTC	CASSEAGLNGYTF	TRBV6-1	many	TRBJ1-2	.
TGTGCCAGCAGCCTTGGACTAGGGCAGGGCAATGAGCAGTTCTTC	CASSLGLGQGNEQFF	TRBV6-5	many	TRBJ2-1	TRBD2
.	CATSEGYGYTFGSGTGHQPQHF	TRBV24-1	.	TRBJ1-5	.
TGTGCCAGCAGTTGGTTGCCAGGGCGACAAGGCTACACCTTC	CASSWLPGRQGYTF	TRBV12-3/TRBV12-4	few	TRBJ1-2	.
TGCGCCAGCAGCCAAGACCCCGGCCACGATTCACCCCTCCACTTT	CASSQDPGHDSPLHF	TRBV4-3	many	TRBJ1-6	.
TGTGCCAGCAGCCCAAATCCTCTCGTCGAAAACTATGGCTACACCTTC	CASSPNPLVENYGYTF	TRBV7-2	many	TRBJ1-2	.
TGTGCCAGCAGCCCGAGGACTAGCGGGGGGCTGAAGACCCAGTTCTTC	CASSPRTSGGLKTQFF	TRBV7-2	.	TRBJ2-1	TRBD2
TGTGCCAGCAGCCAAGGGACAGGTGGGAGCACCGGGGAGCTGTTTTTT	CASSQGTGGSTGELFF	TRBV3-1	.	TRBJ2-2	TRBD1
TGTGCCAGCAGCCAAGTTGTGGCGGGGGGGCCAGGTGAGCAGTTCTTC	CASSQVVAGGPGEQFF	TRBV4-2	.	TRBJ2-1	TRBD2
TGTGCCAGCAGTTGGAGCAGCCTATTGATCCCTTCACCCCTCCACTTT	CASSWSSLLIPSPLHF	TRBV12-3/TRBV12-4	few	TRBJ1-6	.
TGTGCCAGCAGTGTAGTCCCGGGACAAAGGCCATCCTACGAGCAGTACTTC	CASSVVPGQRPSYEQYF	TRBV12-3/TRBV12-4	.	TRBJ2-7	.
TGCGCCACCACCGGACAGCTGGCATCGAGCTCCTATAATTCACCCCTCCACTTT	CATTGQLASSSYNSPLHF	TRBV5-1	.	TRBJ1-6	.
TGTACCAGCAGTGGAGGCGGCGAGAACTATGGCTACACCTTC	CTSSGGGENYGYTF	TRBV2	.	TRBJ1-2	.
TGCGCCAGCAGCCCCCAGGACAGGGAGAACACTGAAGCTTTCTTT	CASSPQDRENTEAFF	TRBV4-3	many	TRBJ1-1	TRBD1
TGTGCCAGCAGTCGAGCGGGGGGGCACTCCTACAATGAGCAGTTCTTC	CASSRAGGHSYNEQFF	TRBV6-5	few	TRBJ2-1	TRBD2